This T cell receptor (beta chain) came from a study of T cell clonality in common variable immunodeficiency. Study-wide findings and caveats: Compared with controls, CVID subjects had fewer shared TCRbeta clones. Fewer deletions and N-nucleotide insertions were reportedly seen in common variable immunodeficiency TCR beta sequences.

Blood came from CVID subjects not ill and not taking immunomodulatory or immunosuppressive medication. Each donor provided roughly 4.5 to 8.5 ml of heparinized whole blood. This clone was seen ten or more times. No antigen is known for it. Measured with immunoSEQ multiplex PCR; TCRdb has only the in-frame clones, and not every one. The sample presents about 42,000 clones, none singletons. Sequencing input: peripheral blood mononuclear cells. This receptor was identified in a human donor with common variable immunodeficiency.

The sequenced part of the CDR3 DNA is TGTGCCAGTAGCGTGGGACAGGGCAAA. This encodes CASSVGQGK. The full CDR3 protein is CASSVGQGKLFF. This sequence joins TRBV19 and TRBJ1-4; TRBD1 agrees at 9 bases. The read is 3 residues too short to cover the CDR3 end, so that end is filled in from the germline J gene. The V gene's germline CDR1 is LNHDA and CDR2 SQIVND (reference sequence). This CDR3 is built from 12 residues.